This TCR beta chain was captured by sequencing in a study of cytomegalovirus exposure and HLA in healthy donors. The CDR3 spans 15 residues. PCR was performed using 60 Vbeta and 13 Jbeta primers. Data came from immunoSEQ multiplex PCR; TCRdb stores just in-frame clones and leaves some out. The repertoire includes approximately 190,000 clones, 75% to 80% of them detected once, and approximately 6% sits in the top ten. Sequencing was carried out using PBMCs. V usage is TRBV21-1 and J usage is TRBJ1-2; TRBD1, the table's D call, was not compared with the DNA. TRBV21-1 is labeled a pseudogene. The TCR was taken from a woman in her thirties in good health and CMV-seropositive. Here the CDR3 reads CASIPSYRGKYGYTF. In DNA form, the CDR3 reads TGTGCCAGCATCCCCTCCTACAGGGGTAAGTATGGCTACACCTTC.